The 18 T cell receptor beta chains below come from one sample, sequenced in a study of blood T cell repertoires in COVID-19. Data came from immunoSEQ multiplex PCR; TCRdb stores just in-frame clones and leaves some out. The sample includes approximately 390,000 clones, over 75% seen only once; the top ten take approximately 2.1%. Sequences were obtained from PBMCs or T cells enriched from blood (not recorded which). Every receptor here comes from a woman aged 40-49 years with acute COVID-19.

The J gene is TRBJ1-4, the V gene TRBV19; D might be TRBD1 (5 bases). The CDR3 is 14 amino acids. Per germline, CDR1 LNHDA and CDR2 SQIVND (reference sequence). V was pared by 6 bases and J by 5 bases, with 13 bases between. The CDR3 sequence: CASRNPGSNEKLFF. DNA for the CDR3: TGTGCCAGTAGGAATCCAGGGTCAAATGAAAAACTGTTTTTT.

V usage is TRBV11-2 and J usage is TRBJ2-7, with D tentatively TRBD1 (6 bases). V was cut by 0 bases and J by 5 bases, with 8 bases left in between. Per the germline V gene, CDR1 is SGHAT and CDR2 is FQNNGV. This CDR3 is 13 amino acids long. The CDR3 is CASSLDQGNEQYF. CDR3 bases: TGTGCCAGCAGCTTAGACCAGGGGAACGAGCAGTACTTC.

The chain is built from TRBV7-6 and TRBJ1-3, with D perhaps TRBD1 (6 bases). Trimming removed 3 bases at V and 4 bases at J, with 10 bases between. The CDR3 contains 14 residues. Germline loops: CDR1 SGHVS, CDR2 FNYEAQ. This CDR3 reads CASSLAGDGNTIYF. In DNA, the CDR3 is TGTGCCAGCAGCTTGGCAGGGGACGGAAACACCATATATTTT. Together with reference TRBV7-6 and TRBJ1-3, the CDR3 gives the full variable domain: GAGVSQSPRYKVTKRGQDVALRCDPISGHVSLYWYRQALGQGPEFLTYFNYEAQQDKSGLPNDRFSAERPEGSISTLTIQRTEQRDSAMYRCASSLAGDGNTIYFGEGSWLTVV.

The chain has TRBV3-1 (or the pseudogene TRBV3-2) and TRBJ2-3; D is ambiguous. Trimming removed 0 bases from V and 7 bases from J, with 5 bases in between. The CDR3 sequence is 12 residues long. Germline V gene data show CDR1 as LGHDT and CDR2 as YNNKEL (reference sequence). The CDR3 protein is CASSQERNTQYF. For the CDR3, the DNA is TGTGCCAGCAGCCAAGAGCGAAATACGCAGTATTTT.

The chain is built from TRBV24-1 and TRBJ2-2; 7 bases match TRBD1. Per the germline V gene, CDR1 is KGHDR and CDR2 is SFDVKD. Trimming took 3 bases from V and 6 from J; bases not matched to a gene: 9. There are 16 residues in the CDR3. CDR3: CATSDPGARGSGELFF. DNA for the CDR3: TGTGCCACCAGTGATCCCGGCGCCAGGGGGTCCGGGGAGCTGTTTTTT.

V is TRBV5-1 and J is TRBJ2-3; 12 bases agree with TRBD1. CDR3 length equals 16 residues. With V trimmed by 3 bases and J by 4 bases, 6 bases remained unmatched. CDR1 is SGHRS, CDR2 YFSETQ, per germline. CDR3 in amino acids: CASSWTGTGGADTQYF. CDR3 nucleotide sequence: TGCGCCAGCAGCTGGACCGGGACAGGGGGCGCAGATACGCAGTATTTT.

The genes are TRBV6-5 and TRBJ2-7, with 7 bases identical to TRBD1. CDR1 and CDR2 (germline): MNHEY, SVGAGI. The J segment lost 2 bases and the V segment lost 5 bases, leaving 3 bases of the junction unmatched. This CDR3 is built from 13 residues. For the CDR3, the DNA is TGTGCCAGCAGTCCGGGACAGACCTACGAGCAGTACTTC. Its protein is CASSPGQTYEQYF.

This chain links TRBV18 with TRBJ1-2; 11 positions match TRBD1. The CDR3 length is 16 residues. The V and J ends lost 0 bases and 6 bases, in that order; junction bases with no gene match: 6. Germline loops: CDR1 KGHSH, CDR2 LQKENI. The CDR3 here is CASSPPSGQGANGYTF. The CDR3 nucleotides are TGTGCCAGCTCACCACCCTCTGGACAGGGGGCTAATGGCTACACCTTC.

As DNA, the CDR3 is TGTGCCAGCAGCTCGATCAGGGGCAAGGCCAAAAACATTCAGTACTTC. It yields the protein CASSSIRGKAKNIQYF. This chain connects TRBV11-2 to TRBJ2-4; maybe TRBD1 (6 bases). The V and J ends lost 4 bases and 1 base respectively, with 14 bases between them. Germline V gene data show CDR1 as SGHAT and CDR2 as FQNNGV. CDR3 length: 16 residues. Based on the CDR3 plus reference TRBV11-2 and TRBJ2-4, the full variable domain is EAGVAQSPRYKIIEKRQSVAFWCNPISGHATLYWYQQILGQGPKLLIQFQNNGVVDDSQLPKDRFSAERLKGVDSTLKIQPAKLEDSAVYLCASSSIRGKAKNIQYFGAGTRLSVL.

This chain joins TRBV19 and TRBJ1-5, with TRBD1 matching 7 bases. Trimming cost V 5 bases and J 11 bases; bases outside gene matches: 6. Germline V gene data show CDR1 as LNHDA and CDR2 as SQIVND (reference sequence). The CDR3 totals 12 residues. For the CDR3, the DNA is TGTGCCAGTAGTGGGGACAGCCTGGCCCAGCATTTT. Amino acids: CASSGDSLAQHF. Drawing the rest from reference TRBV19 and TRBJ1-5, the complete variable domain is DGGITQSPKYLFRKEGQNVTLSCEQNLNHDAMYWYRQDPGQGLRLIYYSQIVNDFQKGDIAEGYSVSREKKESFPLTVTSAQKNPTAFYLCASSGDSLAQHFGDGTRLSIL.

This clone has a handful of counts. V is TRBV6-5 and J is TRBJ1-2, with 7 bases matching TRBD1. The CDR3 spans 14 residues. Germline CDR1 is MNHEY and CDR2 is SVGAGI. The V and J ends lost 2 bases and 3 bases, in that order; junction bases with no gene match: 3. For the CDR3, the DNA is TGTGCCAGCAGTTACACAGGGGCGGACTATGGCTACACCTTC. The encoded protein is CASSYTGADYGYTF.

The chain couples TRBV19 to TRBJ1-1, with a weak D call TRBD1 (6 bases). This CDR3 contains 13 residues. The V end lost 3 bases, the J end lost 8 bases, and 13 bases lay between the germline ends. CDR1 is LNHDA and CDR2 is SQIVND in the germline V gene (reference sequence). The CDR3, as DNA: TGTGCCAGTAGTATGGGGGCAGCCACCGAAGCTTTCTTT. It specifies CASSMGAATEAFF. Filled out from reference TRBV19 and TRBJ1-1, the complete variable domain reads DGGITQSPKYLFRKEGQNVTLSCEQNLNHDAMYWYRQDPGQGLRLIYYSQIVNDFQKGDIAEGYSVSREKKESFPLTVTSAQKNPTAFYLCASSMGAATEAFFGQGTRLTVV.

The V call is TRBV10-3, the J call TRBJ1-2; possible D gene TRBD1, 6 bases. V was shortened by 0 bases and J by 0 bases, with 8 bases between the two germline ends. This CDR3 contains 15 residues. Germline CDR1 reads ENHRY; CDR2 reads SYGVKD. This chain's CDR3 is CAISESTGSNYGYTF. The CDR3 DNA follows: TGTGCCATCAGTGAGTCGACAGGTTCTAACTATGGCTACACCTTC.

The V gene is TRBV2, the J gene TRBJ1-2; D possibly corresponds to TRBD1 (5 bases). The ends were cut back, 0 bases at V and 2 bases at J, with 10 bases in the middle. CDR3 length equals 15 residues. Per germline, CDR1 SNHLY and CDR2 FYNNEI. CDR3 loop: CASSEALDRNYGYTF. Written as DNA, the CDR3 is TGTGCCAGCAGTGAAGCTTTAGACAGAAACTATGGCTACACCTTC.

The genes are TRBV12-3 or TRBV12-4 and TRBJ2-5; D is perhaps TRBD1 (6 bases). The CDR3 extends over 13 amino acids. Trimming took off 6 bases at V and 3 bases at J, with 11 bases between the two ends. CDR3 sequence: CASRSSGEETQYF. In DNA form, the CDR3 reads TGTGCCAGCAGGTCCTCAGGGGAAGAGACCCAGTACTTC.

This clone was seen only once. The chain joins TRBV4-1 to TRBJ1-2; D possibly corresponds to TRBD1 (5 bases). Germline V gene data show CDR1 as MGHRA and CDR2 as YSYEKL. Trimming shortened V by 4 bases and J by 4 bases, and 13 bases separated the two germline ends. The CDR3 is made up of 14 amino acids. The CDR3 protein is CASSPRTGGYGYTF. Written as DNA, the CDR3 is TGCGCCAGCAGCCCCAGGACGGGGGGCTATGGCTACACCTTC.

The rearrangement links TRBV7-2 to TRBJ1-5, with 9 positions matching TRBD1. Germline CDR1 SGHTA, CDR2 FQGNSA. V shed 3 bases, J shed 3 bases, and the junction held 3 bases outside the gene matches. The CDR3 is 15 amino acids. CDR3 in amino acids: CASSLGQGTNQPQHF. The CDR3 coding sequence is TGTGCCAGCAGCTTGGGACAGGGCACCAATCAGCCCCAGCATTTT.

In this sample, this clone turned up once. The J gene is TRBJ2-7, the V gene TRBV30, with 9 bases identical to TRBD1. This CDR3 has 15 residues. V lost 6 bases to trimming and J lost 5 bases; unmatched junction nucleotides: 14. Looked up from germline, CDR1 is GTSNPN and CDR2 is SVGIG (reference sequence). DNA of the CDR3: TGTGCCTGCCTCCCCGGGACAGGGTTAAATCACGAGCAGTACTTC. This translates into CACLPGTGLNHEQYF.